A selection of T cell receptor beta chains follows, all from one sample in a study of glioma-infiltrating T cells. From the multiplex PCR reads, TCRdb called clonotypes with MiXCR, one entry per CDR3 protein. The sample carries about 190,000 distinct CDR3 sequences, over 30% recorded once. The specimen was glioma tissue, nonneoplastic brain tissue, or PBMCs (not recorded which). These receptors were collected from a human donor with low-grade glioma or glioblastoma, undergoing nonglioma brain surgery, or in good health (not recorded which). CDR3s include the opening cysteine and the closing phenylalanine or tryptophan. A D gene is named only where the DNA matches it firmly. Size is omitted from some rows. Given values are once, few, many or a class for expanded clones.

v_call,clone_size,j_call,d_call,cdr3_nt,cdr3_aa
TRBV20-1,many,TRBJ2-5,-,TGCAGTGCCAGCAGACCGGGACAATCGAAGGAGACCCAGTACTTC,CSASRPGQSKETQYF
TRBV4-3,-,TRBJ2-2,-,TGCGCCAGCAGCCAATCCCGCAAAGGAGTCACCGGGGAGCTGTTTTTT,CASSQSRKGVTGELFF
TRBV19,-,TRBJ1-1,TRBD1,TGTGCCAGTAGCCGACAGGGAGTAGCTTTCTTT,CASSRQGVAFF
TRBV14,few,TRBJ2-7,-,TGTGCCAGCAGCCAAGATCGGATGTTTCACGAGCAGTACTTC,CASSQDRMFHEQYF
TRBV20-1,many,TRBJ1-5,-,TGCAGTGCTAGAGGTCTGATAAGCAATCAGCCCCAGCATTTT,CSARGLISNQPQHF
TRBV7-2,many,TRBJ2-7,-,TGTGCCAGCAGCCCTACAAATGGCGGTCACCACGAGCAGTACTTC,CASSPTNGGHHEQYF
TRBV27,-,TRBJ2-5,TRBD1,TGTGCCAGCAGACCGGGACAGGGAGAATGGTTCCAGGAGACCCAGTACTTC,CASRPGQGEWFQETQYF
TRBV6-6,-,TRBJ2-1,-,TGTGCCAGCAACGATGAGTGGCGCGAGCAGTTC,CASNDEWREQF
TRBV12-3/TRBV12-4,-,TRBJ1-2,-,TGTGCCAGCAGTCCTCGGAACCCTCGGGGCTACACCTTC,CASSPRNPRGYTF
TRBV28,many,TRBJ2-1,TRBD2,TGTGCCAGCAGTTCGGCTAGCGGAGCGGGGGGCAATGAGCAGTTCTTC,CASSSASGAGGNEQFF
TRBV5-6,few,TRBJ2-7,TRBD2,TGTGCCAGCAGCTTGGGTACTAGCGGGATACCCCCCTACGAGCAGTACTTC,CASSLGTSGIPPYEQYF
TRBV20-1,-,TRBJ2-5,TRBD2,TGCAGTGCTAGAGACAAGCAAGGACTAGCGGGAGCAGAGACCCAGTACTTC,CSARDKQGLAGAETQYF
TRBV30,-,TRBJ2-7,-,TGTGCCTGGAAGCAGGGTCCTATAGGCGAGCAGTACTTC,CAWKQGPIGEQYF
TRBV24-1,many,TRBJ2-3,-,TGTGCCACCAGGGGGGAAAGCACAGATACGCAGTATTTT,CATRGESTDTQYF
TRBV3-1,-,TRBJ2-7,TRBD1,TGTGCCAGCCGCCTCAGGACAGGGGCGAACGAGCAGTACTTC,CASRLRTGANEQYF
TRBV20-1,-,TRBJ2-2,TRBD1,TGCAGTGCTACCGACAGGGTCGACACCGGGGAGCTGTTTTTT,CSATDRVDTGELFF
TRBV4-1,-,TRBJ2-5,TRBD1,TGCGCCAGCAGCCAAGATCGGCCAACAGGGGCGCACTTC,CASSQDRPTGAHF
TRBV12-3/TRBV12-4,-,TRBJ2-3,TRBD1,TGTGCCAGCAGCGCTGAGGCCCTTTTGATGACAGGGCCCATCACAGATACGCAGTATTTT,CASSAEALLMTGPITDTQYF
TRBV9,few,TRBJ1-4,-,TGTGCCAGCAGCTTCCTTGCCGGAGGGAGTGAAAAACTGTTTTTT,CASSFLAGGSEKLFF
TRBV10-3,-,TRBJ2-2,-,TGTGCCATCAGTGAGATCGGTTCTGGCGGCTTCACCGGGGAGCTGTTTTTT,CAISEIGSGGFTGELFF
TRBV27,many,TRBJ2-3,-,TGTGCCAGCACGGGGTACGACAGGACTAGCACAGATACGCAGTATTTT,CASTGYDRTSTDTQYF
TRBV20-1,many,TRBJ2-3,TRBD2,TGCAGTGCTCCTAGCGGGACAGCAGATACGCAGTATTTT,CSAPSGTADTQYF
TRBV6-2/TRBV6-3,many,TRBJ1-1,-,TGTGCCAGCAGCCGATCGGGGGGCACTGAAGCTTTCTTT,CASSRSGGTEAFF
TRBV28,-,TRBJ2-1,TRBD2,TGTGCCAGCAGCCCAATTAGCGGGAGGCATGAGCAGTTCTTC,CASSPISGRHEQFF
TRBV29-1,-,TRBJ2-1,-,TGCAGCTCTAGACTCTTAGGGGAGAACAATGAGCAGTTCTTC,CSSRLLGENNEQFF
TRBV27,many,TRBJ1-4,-,TGTGCCAGCAGTCCCTACAATGGGGGGGGAGGCGAAAAACTGTTTTTT,CASSPYNGGGGEKLFF
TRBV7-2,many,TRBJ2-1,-,TGTGCCAGCCGGATCGTGGGGGTTGAATCCTACAATGAGCAGTTCTTC,CASRIVGVESYNEQFF
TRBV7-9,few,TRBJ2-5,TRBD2,TGTGCCAGCAGCCCACGACTAGCGGGACGTTTCCGACAAGAGACCCAGTACTTC,CASSPRLAGRFRQETQYF
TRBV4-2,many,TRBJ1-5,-,TGTGCCAGCAGCCAAAGGGAGACAGCTAGCAATCAGCCCCAGCATTTT,CASSQRETASNQPQHF
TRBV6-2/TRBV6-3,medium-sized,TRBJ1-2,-,TGTGCCAGCAGTTACCGGGACAACTATGGCTACACCTTC,CASSYRDNYGYTF
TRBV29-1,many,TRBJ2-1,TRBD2,TGCAGCGTTGTCGATAGCGGGAGGCCCCGACACAATGAGCAGTTCTTC,CSVVDSGRPRHNEQFF
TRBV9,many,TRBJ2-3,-,TGTGCCAGCAGCTTAAGTGGGTCTAGCACAGATACGCAGTATTTT,CASSLSGSSTDTQYF
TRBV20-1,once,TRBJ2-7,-,TGCAGTGCTAGCTTAGTCGGGACAACCTACGAGCAGTACTTC,CSASLVGTTYEQYF
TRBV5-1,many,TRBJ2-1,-,TGCGCCAGCAGAGGCCACAATGAGCAGTTCTTC,CASRGHNEQFF
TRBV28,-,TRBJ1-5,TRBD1,TGTGCCAGCAGTACAACAGACAGGGTCGGTGAGACACAGCATTTT,CASSTTDRVGETQHF
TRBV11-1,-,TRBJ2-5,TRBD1,TGCGCCAGCAGCCCTCTAGGGGGCACCCAAGAGACCCAGTACTTC,CASSPLGGTQETQYF
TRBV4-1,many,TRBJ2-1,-,TGCGCCAGCAGCCAAGATCCGCCTCCGGGAGCGGGACAGACCTACAATGAGCAGTTCTTC,CASSQDPPPGAGQTYNEQFF
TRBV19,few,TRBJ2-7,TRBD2,TGTGCCAGTAGAACTAGCGGGTCCTCCTACGAGCAGTACTTC,CASRTSGSSYEQYF
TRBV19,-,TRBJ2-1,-,TGTGCCAGTAGCCCGGCTAGAGGCTCCTACAATGAGCAGTTCTTC,CASSPARGSYNEQFF
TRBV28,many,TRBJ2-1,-,TGTGCCAGCAGTTGGGGGGACGGTGAGCAGTTCTTC,CASSWGDGEQFF
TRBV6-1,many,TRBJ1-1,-,TGTGCCAGCGCGGACCCCAACACTGAAGCTTTCTTT,CASADPNTEAFF
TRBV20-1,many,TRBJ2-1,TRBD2,TGCAGTGCTCCTCTAAGACTAGCGGGAGGAGAGCAGTTCTTC,CSAPLRLAGGEQFF